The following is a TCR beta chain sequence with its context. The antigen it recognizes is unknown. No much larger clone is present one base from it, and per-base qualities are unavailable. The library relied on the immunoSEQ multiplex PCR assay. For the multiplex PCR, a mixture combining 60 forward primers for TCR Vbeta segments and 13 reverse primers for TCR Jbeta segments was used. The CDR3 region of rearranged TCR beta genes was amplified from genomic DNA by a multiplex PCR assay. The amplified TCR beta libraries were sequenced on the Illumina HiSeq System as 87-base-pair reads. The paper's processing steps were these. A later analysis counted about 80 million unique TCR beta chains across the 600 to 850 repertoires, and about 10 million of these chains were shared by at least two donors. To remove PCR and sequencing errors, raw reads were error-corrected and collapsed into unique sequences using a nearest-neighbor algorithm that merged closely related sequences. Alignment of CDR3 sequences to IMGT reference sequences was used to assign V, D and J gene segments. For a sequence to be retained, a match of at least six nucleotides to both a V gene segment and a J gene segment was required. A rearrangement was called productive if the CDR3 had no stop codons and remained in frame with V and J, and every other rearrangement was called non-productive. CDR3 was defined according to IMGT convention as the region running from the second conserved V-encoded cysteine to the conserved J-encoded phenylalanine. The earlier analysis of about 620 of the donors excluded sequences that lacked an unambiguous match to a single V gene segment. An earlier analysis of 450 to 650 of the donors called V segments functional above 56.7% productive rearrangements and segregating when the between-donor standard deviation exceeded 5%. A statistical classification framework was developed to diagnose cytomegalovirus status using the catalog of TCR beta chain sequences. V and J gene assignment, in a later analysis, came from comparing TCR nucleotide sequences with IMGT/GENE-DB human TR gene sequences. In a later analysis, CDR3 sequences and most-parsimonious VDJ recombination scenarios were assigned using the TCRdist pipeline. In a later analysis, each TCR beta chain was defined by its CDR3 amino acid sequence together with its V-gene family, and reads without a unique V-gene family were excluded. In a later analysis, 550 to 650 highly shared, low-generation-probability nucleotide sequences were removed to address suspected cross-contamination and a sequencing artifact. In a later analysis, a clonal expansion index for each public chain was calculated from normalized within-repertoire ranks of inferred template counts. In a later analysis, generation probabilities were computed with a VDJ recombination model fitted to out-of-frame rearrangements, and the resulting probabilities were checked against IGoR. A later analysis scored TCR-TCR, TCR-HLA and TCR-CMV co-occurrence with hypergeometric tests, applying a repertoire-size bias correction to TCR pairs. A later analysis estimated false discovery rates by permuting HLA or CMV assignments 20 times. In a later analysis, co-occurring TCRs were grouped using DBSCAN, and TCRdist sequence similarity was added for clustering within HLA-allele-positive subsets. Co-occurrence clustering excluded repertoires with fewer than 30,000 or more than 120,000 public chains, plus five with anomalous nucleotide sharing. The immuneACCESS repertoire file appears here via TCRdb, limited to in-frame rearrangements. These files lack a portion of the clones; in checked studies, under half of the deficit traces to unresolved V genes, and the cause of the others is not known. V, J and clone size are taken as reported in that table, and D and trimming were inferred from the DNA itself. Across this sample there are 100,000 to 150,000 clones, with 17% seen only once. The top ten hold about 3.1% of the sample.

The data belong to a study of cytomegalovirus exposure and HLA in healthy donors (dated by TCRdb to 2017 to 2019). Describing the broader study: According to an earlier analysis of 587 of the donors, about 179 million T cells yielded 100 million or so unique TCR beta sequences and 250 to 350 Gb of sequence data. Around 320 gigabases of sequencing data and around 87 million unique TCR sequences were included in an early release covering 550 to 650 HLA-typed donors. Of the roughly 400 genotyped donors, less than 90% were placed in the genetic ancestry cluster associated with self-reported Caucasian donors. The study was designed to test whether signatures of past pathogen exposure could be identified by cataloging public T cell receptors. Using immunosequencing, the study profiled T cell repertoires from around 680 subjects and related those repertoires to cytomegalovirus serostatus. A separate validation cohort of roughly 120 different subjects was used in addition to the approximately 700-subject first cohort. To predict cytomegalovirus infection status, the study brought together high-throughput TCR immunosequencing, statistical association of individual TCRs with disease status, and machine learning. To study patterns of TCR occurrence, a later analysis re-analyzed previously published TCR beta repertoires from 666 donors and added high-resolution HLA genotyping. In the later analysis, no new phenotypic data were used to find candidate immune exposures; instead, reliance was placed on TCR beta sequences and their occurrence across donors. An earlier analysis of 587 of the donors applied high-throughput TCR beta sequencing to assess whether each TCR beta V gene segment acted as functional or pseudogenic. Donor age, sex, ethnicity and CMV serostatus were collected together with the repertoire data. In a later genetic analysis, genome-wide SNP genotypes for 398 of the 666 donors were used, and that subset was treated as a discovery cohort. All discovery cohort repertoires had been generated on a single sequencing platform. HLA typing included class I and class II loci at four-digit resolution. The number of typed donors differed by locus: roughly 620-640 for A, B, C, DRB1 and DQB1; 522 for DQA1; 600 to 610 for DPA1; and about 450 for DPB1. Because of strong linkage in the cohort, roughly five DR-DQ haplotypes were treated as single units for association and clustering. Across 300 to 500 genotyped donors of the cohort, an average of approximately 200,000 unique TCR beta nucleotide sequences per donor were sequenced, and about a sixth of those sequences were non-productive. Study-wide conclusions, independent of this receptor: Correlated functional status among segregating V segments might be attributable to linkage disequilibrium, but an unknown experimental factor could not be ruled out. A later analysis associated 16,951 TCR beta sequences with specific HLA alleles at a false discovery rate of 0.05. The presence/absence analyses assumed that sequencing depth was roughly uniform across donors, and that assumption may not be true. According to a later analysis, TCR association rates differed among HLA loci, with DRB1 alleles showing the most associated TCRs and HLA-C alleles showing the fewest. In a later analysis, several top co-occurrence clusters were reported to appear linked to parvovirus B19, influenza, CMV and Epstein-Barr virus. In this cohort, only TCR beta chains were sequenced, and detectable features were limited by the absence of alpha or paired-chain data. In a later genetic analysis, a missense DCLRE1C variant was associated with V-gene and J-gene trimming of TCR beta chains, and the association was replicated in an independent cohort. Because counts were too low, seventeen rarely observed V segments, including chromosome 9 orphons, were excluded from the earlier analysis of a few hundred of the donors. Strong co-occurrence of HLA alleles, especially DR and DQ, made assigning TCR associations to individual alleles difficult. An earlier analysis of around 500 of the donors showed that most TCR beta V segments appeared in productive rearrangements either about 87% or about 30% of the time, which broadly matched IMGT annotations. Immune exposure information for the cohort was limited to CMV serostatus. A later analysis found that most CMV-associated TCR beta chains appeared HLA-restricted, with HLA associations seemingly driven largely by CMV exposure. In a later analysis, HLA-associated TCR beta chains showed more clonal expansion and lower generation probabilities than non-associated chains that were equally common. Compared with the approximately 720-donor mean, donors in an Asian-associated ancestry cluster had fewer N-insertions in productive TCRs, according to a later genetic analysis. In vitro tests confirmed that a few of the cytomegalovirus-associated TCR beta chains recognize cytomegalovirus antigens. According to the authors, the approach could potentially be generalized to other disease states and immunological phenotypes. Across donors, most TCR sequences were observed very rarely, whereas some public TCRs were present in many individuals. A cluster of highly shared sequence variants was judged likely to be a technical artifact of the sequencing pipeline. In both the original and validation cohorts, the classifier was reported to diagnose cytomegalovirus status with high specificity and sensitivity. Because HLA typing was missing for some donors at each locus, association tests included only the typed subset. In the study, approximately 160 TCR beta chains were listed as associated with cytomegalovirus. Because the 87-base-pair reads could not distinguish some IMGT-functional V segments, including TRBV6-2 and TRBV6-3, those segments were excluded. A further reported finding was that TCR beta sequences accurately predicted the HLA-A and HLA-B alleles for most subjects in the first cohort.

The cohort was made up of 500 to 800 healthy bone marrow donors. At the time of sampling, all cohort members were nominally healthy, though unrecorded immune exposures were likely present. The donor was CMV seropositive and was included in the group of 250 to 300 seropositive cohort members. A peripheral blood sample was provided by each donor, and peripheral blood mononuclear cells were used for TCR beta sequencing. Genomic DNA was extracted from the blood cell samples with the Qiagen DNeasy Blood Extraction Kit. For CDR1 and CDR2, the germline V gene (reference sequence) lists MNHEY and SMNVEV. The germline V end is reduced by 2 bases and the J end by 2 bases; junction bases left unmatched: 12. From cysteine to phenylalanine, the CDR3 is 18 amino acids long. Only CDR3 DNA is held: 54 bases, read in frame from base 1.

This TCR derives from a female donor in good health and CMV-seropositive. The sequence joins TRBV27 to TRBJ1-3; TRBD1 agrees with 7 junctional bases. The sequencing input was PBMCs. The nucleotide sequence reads TGTGCCAGCAGTTTAATTAAGCTCGGGACAGTGCCTGGAAACACCATATATTTT. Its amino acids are CASSLIKLGTVPGNTIYF.